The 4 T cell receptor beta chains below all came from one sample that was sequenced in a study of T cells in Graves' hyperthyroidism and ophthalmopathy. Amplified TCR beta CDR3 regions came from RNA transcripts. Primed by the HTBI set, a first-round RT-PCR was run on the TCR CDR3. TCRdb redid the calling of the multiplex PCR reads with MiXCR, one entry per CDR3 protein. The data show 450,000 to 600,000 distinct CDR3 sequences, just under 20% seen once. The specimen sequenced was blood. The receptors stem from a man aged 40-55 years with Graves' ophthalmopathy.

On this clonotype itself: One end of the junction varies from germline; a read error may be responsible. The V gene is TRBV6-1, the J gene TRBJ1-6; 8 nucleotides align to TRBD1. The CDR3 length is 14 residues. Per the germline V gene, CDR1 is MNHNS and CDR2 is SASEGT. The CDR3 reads CASTRQGALSTLHF. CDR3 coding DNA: TGTGCCAGCACACGGCAGGGGGCGCTTTCAACCCTCCACTTT.

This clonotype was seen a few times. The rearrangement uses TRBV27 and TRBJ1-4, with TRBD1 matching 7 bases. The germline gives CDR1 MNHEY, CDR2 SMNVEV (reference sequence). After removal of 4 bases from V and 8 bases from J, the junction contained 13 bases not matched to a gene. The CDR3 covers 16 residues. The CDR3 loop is CASSSRLQGSQEKLFF. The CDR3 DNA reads TGTGCCAGCAGTTCCCGTTTACAGGGGTCGCAGGAAAAACTGTTTTTT.

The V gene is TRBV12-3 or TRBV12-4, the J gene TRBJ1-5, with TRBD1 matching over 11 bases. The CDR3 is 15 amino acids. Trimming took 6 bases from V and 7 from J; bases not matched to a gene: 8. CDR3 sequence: CASRSPGTGGQPQHF. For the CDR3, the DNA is TGTGCCAGCAGATCTCCCGGGACAGGGGGACAGCCCCAGCATTTT.

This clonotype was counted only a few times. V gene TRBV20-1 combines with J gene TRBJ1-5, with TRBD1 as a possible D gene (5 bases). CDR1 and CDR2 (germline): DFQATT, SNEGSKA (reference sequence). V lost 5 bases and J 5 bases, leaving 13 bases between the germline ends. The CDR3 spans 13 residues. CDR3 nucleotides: TGCAGTGCTCAGGACACCAGCTATCAGCCCCAGCATTTT. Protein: CSAQDTSYQPQHF.